What follows are 26 T cell receptor beta chains derived from one specimen sequenced in a study of T cells in Graves' hyperthyroidism and ophthalmopathy. Amplification of TCR beta CDR3 regions used RNA as the template. HTBI primers were the set used in a first-round RT-PCR of the TCR CDR3. From the multiplex PCR reads, TCRdb called clonotypes with MiXCR, one entry per CDR3 protein. The sample has about half a million distinct CDR3 sequences, about 20% seen once. The specimen was blood. The origin of the receptors is an older woman with Graves' ophthalmopathy.

This clonotype has a count of ten or more. The genes are TRBV7-9 and TRBJ2-7; possibly TRBD2 for D (5 bases). Germline CDR1 reads SEHNR; CDR2 reads FQNEAQ (reference sequence). Trimming shortened V by 5 bases and J by 6 bases, and 11 bases separated the two germline ends. The CDR3 contains 12 residues. Here the CDR3 reads CASSPGSSEQYF. DNA of the CDR3: TGTGCCAGCAGCCCGGGGTCGAGCGAGCAGTACTTC.

This clonotype was counted a few times. The gene calls are TRBV19 and TRBJ1-1; D unresolved. The CDR3 totals 13 residues. Trimming stripped 1 base from V and 1 base from J, with 4 bases between. The V gene's germline CDR1 is LNHDA and CDR2 SQIVND (reference sequence). The CDR3 DNA reads as TGTGCCAGTAGTATAGCAAGGAACACTGAAGCTTTCTTT. The encoded protein is CASSIARNTEAFF.

This clonotype is a singleton in its sample. The junction departs from germline at one end; a sequencing error may be responsible. The chain employs TRBV30 and TRBJ2-2, with D possibly being TRBD2 (6 bases). The CDR3 runs 16 residues. Germline loops: CDR1 GTSNPN, CDR2 SVGIG (reference sequence). CDR3 nucleotide sequence: TGTGCCTGGTGTGTACTCGTCGGGAGAAACACCGGGGAGCTGTTTTTT. Amino acids: CAWCVLVGRNTGELFF.

The chain uses TRBV29-1 and TRBJ2-3; 14 bases align to TRBD2. There are 18 residues in the CDR3. Germline CDR1 is SQVTM and CDR2 is ANQGSEA. The V and J ends lost 3 bases and 5 bases, in that order; junction bases with no gene match: 13. CDR3 protein: CSVEPGLAGGFGLDTQYF. In nucleotides, the CDR3 is TGCAGCGTTGAGCCAGGACTAGCGGGAGGCTTTGGTTTAGATACGCAGTATTTT.

The V and J genes are TRBV6-2 or TRBV6-3 and TRBJ1-6; TRBD1 agrees at 7 bases. The length of the CDR3 is 16 residues. Trimming cost V 6 bases and J 10 bases; bases outside gene matches: 15. Germline lookup yields CDR1 MNHEY and CDR2 SVGEGT. Here the CDR3 reads CASREGAVYTGSPLHF. CDR3 nucleotides: TGTGCCAGCAGAGAGGGGGCCGTCTACACGGGGTCACCCCTCCACTTT.

There are a few counts of this clonotype. The chain combines TRBV28 with TRBJ2-6; 10 bases are a match to TRBD1. CDR1 and CDR2 from the germline V gene are MDHEN and SYDVKM. This CDR3 is 17 amino acids long. As DNA, the CDR3 is TGTGCGTCGGCCGTGGGACAGGGGTCTCCTGGGGCCAACGTCCTGACTTTC. Its translation is CASAVGQGSPGANVLTF.

This clonotype was observed a handful of times. This may arise from a read error, as a much more abundant clone is one base away. The rearrangement uses TRBV12-3 or TRBV12-4 and TRBJ1-1, with unresolved D. Trimming stripped 5 bases from V and 3 bases from J, with 16 bases between. The CDR3 has 15 amino acids. The CDR3 is CASSEPWVEDTEAFF. The CDR3 DNA reads TGTGCCAGCAGTGAACCCTGGGTCGAGGACACTGAAGCTTTCTTT.

In this sample, this clonotype turned up a few times. This chain uses TRBV7-2 with TRBJ1-2; a weak D match, TRBD1 (6 bases). This CDR3 is 14 amino acids long. Germline V gene lookup returns CDR1 SGHTA and CDR2 FQGNSA. Between the trimmed V and J ends, which lost 1 base and 8 bases, there was a span of 14 bases. The CDR3: CASSLGAGGGGYTF. Here the CDR3 DNA reads TGTGCCAGCAGCTTAGGCGCGGGGGGGGGCGGCTACACCTTC.

This clonotype was found many times. The rearrangement links TRBV2 to TRBJ2-7; 8 bases agree with TRBD2. V was clipped by 7 bases and J by 3 bases; unmatched bases: 8. Germline CDR1 SNHLY, CDR2 FYNNEI. The CDR3 totals 14 residues. The CDR3 sequence: CASTGDGGGYEQYF. As DNA, the CDR3 is TGTGCCAGCACAGGGGACGGGGGGGGCTACGAGCAGTACTTC. The full variable domain, completed using reference TRBV2 and TRBJ2-7, is EPEVTQTPSHQVTQMGQEVILRCVPISNHLYFYWYRQILGQKVEFLVSFYNNEISEKSEIFDDQFSVERPDGSNFTLKIRSTKLEDSAMYFCASTGDGGGYEQYFGPGTRLTVT.

This clonotype appeared many times. The V call is TRBV12-3 or TRBV12-4, the J call TRBJ1-1; D gene unclear. The CDR3 runs 11 residues. Trimming removed 3 bases at V and 7 bases at J, with 6 bases between. The DNA for the CDR3 is TGTGCCAGCAGTTTCTCTGTTGAAGCTTTCTTT. Protein sequence: CASSFSVEAFF.

The gene calls are TRBV10-3 and TRBJ2-7; TRBD1 matches 7 bases. Losses at the gene ends were 5 bases for V and 2 bases for J; bases not matched to a gene: 6. Germline CDR1 is ENHRY and CDR2 is SYGVKD. This CDR3 has 14 amino acids. CDR3 sequence: CAISSRDRPYEQYF. Written as DNA, the CDR3 is TGTGCCATCAGTTCCAGGGACAGACCCTACGAGCAGTACTTC.

In this sample, this clonotype turned up a few times. The rearrangement links TRBV29-1 to TRBJ2-3, with D perhaps assigned TRBD1 or TRBD2 (5 bases each). Germline V gene sequence: CDR1 SQVTM, CDR2 ANQGSEA. Trimming removed 4 bases at V and 0 bases at J, with 11 bases between. This CDR3 is built from 14 residues. For the CDR3, the DNA is TGCAGCGTTGCAGGGACCCGGAGCACAGATACGCAGTATTTT. It yields the protein CSVAGTRSTDTQYF.

Only a few counts were recorded for this clonotype. V is TRBV3-1 and J is TRBJ2-7; D possibly matches TRBD1 or TRBD2 (5 bases each). Trimming took off 3 bases at V and 6 bases at J, with 15 bases between the two ends. The CDR3 runs 14 residues. Looked up from germline, CDR1 is LGHDT and CDR2 is YNNKEL (reference sequence). CDR3 sequence: CASSHRARAGEQYF. The CDR3 region has the DNA TGTGCCAGCAGCCACCGGGCCAGGGCGGGCGAGCAGTACTTC.

CDR3 DNA: TGTGCCAGCAGCTCGGGACTAGCGTACTACAATGAGCAGTTCTTC. Protein product: CASSSGLAYYNEQFF. The chain uses TRBV7-9 and TRBJ2-1; 10 bases line up with TRBD2. This CDR3 spans 15 amino acids. V gave up 4 bases and J gave up 3 bases; unmatched junction bases: 3. The germline V gene has CDR1 SEHNR and CDR2 FQNEAQ (reference sequence). The full variable domain, its missing parts supplied by reference TRBV7-9 and TRBJ2-1, is DTGVSQNPRHKITKRGQNVTFRCDPISEHNRLYWYRQTLGQGPEFLTYFQNEAQLEKSRLLSDRFSAERPKGSFSTLEIQRTEQGDSAMYLCASSSGLAYYNEQFFGPGTRLTVL.

This chain links TRBV3-1 with TRBJ2-3, with 8 bases fitting TRBD2. The CDR3 contains 18 residues. The germline V gene encodes CDR1 LGHDT and CDR2 YNNKEL (reference sequence). Trimming at V came to 3 bases and at J to 0 bases, leaving 11 bases not matched to a gene. The CDR3 region has the DNA TGTGCCAGCAGCCACCGCAGCCGACTAGCGCAGAGCACAGATACGCAGTATTTT. Encoded protein: CASSHRSRLAQSTDTQYF.

This clonotype was detected a few times. The gene calls are TRBV11-1 and TRBJ2-7; D ambiguous. V was shortened by 5 bases and J by 4 bases, with 9 bases between the two germline ends. The CDR3 covers 12 residues. Germline V gives CDR1 SGHAT, CDR2 FQDESV (reference sequence). The CDR3 loop is CASSVLGYEQYF. The CDR3 DNA sequence: TGTGCCAGCAGCGTCCTGGGGTACGAGCAGTACTTC. Variable domain in full (rest from reference TRBV11-1 and TRBJ2-7): EAEVAQSPRYKITEKSQAVAFWCDPISGHATLYWYRQILGQGPELLVQFQDESVVDDSQLPKDRFSAERLKGVDSTLKIQPAELGDSAMYLCASSVLGYEQYFGPGTRLTVT.

A few counts support this clonotype. CDR3 sequence reads: CASSQDKSEKLFF. DNA for the CDR3: TGTGCCAGCAGCCAAGACAAGTCAGAAAAACTGTTTTTT. The gene calls are TRBV2 and TRBJ1-4, with D uncertain. Per germline, CDR1 SNHLY and CDR2 FYNNEI. This CDR3 comprises 13 residues. V shed 6 bases and J shed 8 bases, with 13 bases lying between them. The full variable domain, in which reference TRBV2 and TRBJ1-4 provide the parts outside the CDR3, is EPEVTQTPSHQVTQMGQEVILRCVPISNHLYFYWYRQILGQKVEFLVSFYNNEISEKSEIFDDQFSVERPDGSNFTLKIRSTKLEDSAMYFCASSQDKSEKLFFGSGTQLSVL.

This clonotype showed up many times. The chain combines TRBV28 with TRBJ1-1; 11 nucleotides match TRBD1. CDR3 size: 15 residues. Germline V lookup: CDR1 MDHEN, CDR2 SYDVKM. After removal of 0 bases from V and 7 bases from J, the junction contained 4 bases not matched to a gene. This chain's CDR3 is CASSLWAGTGGEAFF. CDR3 bases: TGTGCCAGCAGTTTATGGGCCGGGACAGGGGGTGAAGCTTTCTTT. Full variable domain (outside the CDR3, taken from reference TRBV28 and TRBJ1-1): DVKVTQSSRYLVKRTGEKVFLECVQDMDHENMFWYRQDPGLGLRLIYFSYDVKMKEKGDIPEGYSVSREKKERFSLILESASTNQTSMYLCASSLWAGTGGEAFFGQGTRLTVV.

This clonotype was observed a few times. V and J are TRBV12-3 or TRBV12-4 and TRBJ2-2; D is unresolved. The CDR3 covers 13 residues. V was pared by 6 bases and J by 5 bases, with 10 bases between. CDR3 sequence (DNA): TGTGCCAGCAGCCAGCTGAAAACCGGGGAGCTGTTTTTT. Protein: CASSQLKTGELFF.

The rearrangement uses TRBV5-1 and TRBJ2-7; 16 bases align to TRBD2. This CDR3 is 17 amino acids long. The germline V gene encodes CDR1 SGHRS and CDR2 YFSETQ. J gave up 1 base and V 3 bases, and 4 bases lay outside the gene matches. CDR3: CASSSGLAGGWSYEQYF. The CDR3 bases are TGCGCCAGCAGCTCGGGACTAGCGGGAGGGTGGTCCTACGAGCAGTACTTC. Full variable domain (missing parts from reference TRBV5-1 and TRBJ2-7): KAGVTQTPRYLIKTRGQQVTLSCSPISGHRSVSWYQQTPGQGLQFLFEYFSETQRNKGNFPGRFSGRQFSNSRSEMNVSTLELGDSALYLCASSSGLAGGWSYEQYFGPGTRLTVT.

This clonotype was seen only once. The chain has TRBV6-5 and TRBJ2-5; 14 bases are shared with TRBD2. CDR1 is MNHEY and CDR2 is SVGAGI in the germline V gene. This CDR3 is 15 amino acids long. V was pared by 2 bases and J by 9 bases, with 5 bases of the junction left unmatched. CDR3 sequence reads: CASSYTGTSGSPQYF. In DNA, the CDR3 is TGTGCCAGCAGTTACACCGGGACTAGCGGGAGCCCCCAGTACTTC.

V and J are TRBV3-1 and TRBJ2-1, with D possibly called TRBD1 or TRBD2 (6 bases each). The CDR3 has 15 amino acids. The V end was cut by 7 bases, the J end by 4 bases, with 17 bases between. The germline V gene has CDR1 LGHDT and CDR2 YNNKEL (reference sequence). CDR3 protein: CASKPAGTLYNEQFF. The CDR3 DNA sequence: TGTGCCAGCAAGCCGGCGGGGACACTATACAATGAGCAGTTCTTC.

This chain links TRBV12-3 or TRBV12-4 with TRBJ1-1; D is possibly TRBD1 (6 bases). This CDR3 has 12 amino acids. Trimming stripped 7 bases from V and 7 bases from J, with 13 bases between. In DNA, the CDR3 is TGTGCCAGCAACAGGGACTTAATTGAAGCTTTCTTT. Its protein product is CASNRDLIEAFF.

The genes are TRBV19 and TRBJ2-7; TRBD1 matches at 10 bases. Germline CDR1 and CDR2: LNHDA and SQIVND (reference sequence). The CDR3 contains 15 residues. J was trimmed by 4 bases and V by 4 bases; bases with no gene match: 7. CDR3 bases: TGTGCCAGTAGTACAACCGGGACAGGGGTATACGAGCAGTACTTC. Translation: CASSTTGTGVYEQYF.

This chain joins TRBV20-1 and TRBJ2-3; 13 bases agree with TRBD2. Germline V gene data show CDR1 as DFQATT and CDR2 as SNEGSKA (reference sequence). The V segment lost 1 base and the J segment 3 bases; nucleotides outside the gene matches: 13. This CDR3 is 19 amino acids long. The CDR3 DNA sequence: TGCAGTGCTAGAGTAACTAGCGGGAGGGCCGGGGTTCGGACAGATACGCAGTATTTT. Translation: CSARVTSGRAGVRTDTQYF.

The chain carries TRBV28 and TRBJ2-7; 12 positions agree with TRBD1. Germline trimming cut 4 bases from V and 5 bases from J; bases unmatched to any gene: 6. This CDR3 region has 15 residues. Germline V gene sequence: CDR1 MDHEN, CDR2 SYDVKM. The CDR3 DNA reads TGTGCCAGCAGTTGGGACAGGGGGCGCACCCACGAGCAGTACTTC. It yields the protein CASSWDRGRTHEQYF. Full variable domain (outside the CDR3, taken from reference TRBV28 and TRBJ2-7): DVKVTQSSRYLVKRTGEKVFLECVQDMDHENMFWYRQDPGLGLRLIYFSYDVKMKEKGDIPEGYSVSREKKERFSLILESASTNQTSMYLCASSWDRGRTHEQYFGPGTRLTVT.